This is a list of T cell receptor beta chains from one sample in a study of blood T cell repertoires in COVID-19. Profiled with immunoSEQ multiplex PCR; TCRdb holds only in-frame clones, not every one. The profile shows some 200,000 clones, approximately 87% of them singletons. The specimen was peripheral blood. The receptors derive from a woman between 50 and 59 years old with acute or convalescent COVID-19. CDR3s include the opening cysteine and the closing phenylalanine or tryptophan. Each record gives: CDR3 DNA, CDR3 protein, clone size, V gene, D gene, J gene. D genes are given only for firm matches. Rows give clone size only sometimes, using once, few, many, or a class for an expanded clone.

CDR3nt: TGTGCCAGCAGCTTAGTGGCCGCGGGAGCTTCGACAGATACGCAGTATTTT
CDR3aa: CASSLVAAGASTDTQYF
abundance: .
v_gene: TRBV11-2
d_gene: TRBD2
j_gene: TRBJ2-3

CDR3nt: TGTGCCTGGACAGGGGTACCCGGGGAGCTGTTTTTT
CDR3aa: CAWTGVPGELFF
abundance: .
v_gene: TRBV30
d_gene: .
j_gene: TRBJ2-2

CDR3nt: TGTGCCATCAGTGAGCCTCAGGGCTTCAGCCCTAACACCGGGGAGCTGTTTTTT
CDR3aa: CAISEPQGFSPNTGELFF
abundance: .
v_gene: TRBV10-3
d_gene: .
j_gene: TRBJ2-2

CDR3nt: TGCAGCGCTCCGGGACAGGGCCTGGAGACCCAGTACTTC
CDR3aa: CSAPGQGLETQYF
abundance: .
v_gene: TRBV29-1
d_gene: TRBD1
j_gene: TRBJ2-5

CDR3nt: TGTGCCAGCTCACTACTTCAAAAAGAAGCGACTAATGAAAAACTGTTTTTT
CDR3aa: CASSLLQKEATNEKLFF
abundance: .
v_gene: TRBV18
d_gene: .
j_gene: TRBJ1-4

CDR3nt: TGTGCCAGCAGAACGGAGAGGAGGTTAGAGACCCAGTACTTC
CDR3aa: CASRTERRLETQYF
abundance: .
v_gene: TRBV7-2
d_gene: .
j_gene: TRBJ2-5

CDR3nt: TGTGCCAGCAGGGGGGACAGGGTACGAGATACGCAGTATTTT
CDR3aa: CASRGDRVRDTQYF
abundance: .
v_gene: TRBV21-1
d_gene: .
j_gene: TRBJ2-3

CDR3nt: TGTGCCAGCAGCGTAGTCACGGAGGGGGCTTTCTTT
CDR3aa: CASSVVTEGAFF
abundance: .
v_gene: TRBV9
d_gene: .
j_gene: TRBJ1-1

CDR3nt: TGTGCCAGCAGCTTGGGACAAGTGAACACTGAAGCTTTCTTT
CDR3aa: CASSLGQVNTEAFF
abundance: .
v_gene: TRBV7-2
d_gene: .
j_gene: TRBJ1-1

CDR3nt: TGTGCCAGCAGCTTAGGAGGCGGGAGGAACACCGGGGAGCTGTTTTTT
CDR3aa: CASSLGGGRNTGELFF
abundance: .
v_gene: TRBV7-9
d_gene: TRBD2
j_gene: TRBJ2-2

CDR3nt: TGTGCCAGCAGCCAAGATAGTGTGAGGCTAGCGGGGGACACAGATACGCAGTATTTT
CDR3aa: CASSQDSVRLAGDTDTQYF
abundance: .
v_gene: TRBV3-1/TRBV3-2
d_gene: TRBD2
j_gene: TRBJ2-3

CDR3nt: TGTGCCAGCAGCCCCGAGCGGGGCCCCAGCACCGGGGAGCTGTTTTTT
CDR3aa: CASSPERGPSTGELFF
abundance: once
v_gene: TRBV9
d_gene: TRBD2
j_gene: TRBJ2-2

CDR3nt: TGTGCCTGGAGCCTTACTACCAGGGGGGGCAATCAGCCCCAGCATTTT
CDR3aa: CAWSLTTRGGNQPQHF
abundance: .
v_gene: TRBV30
d_gene: TRBD1
j_gene: TRBJ1-5

CDR3nt: TGTGCCAGCAGCTTGGGCCGGTGGGAGGGCCGCACCGGGGAGCTGTTTTTT
CDR3aa: CASSLGRWEGRTGELFF
abundance: .
v_gene: TRBV5-4
d_gene: TRBD2
j_gene: TRBJ2-2

CDR3nt: TGTGCCAGCAGCTTTGGACAGGGTGCTCAGCCCCAGCATTTT
CDR3aa: CASSFGQGAQPQHF
abundance: .
v_gene: TRBV7-2
d_gene: TRBD1
j_gene: TRBJ1-5

CDR3nt: TGCGCCAGCAGCCAAGATCCGGGACAGGGAGTCTTCGAGCAGTACTTC
CDR3aa: CASSQDPGQGVFEQYF
abundance: .
v_gene: TRBV4-1
d_gene: TRBD1
j_gene: TRBJ2-7

CDR3nt: TGTGCCAGCAGCTTAGCGCGCAGCGCCTCTAGCACAGATACGCAGTATTTT
CDR3aa: CASSLARSASSTDTQYF
abundance: .
v_gene: TRBV7-9
d_gene: .
j_gene: TRBJ2-3

CDR3nt: TGTGCCAGTAGTCAGGCAGGGGGGAACACTGAAGCTTTCTTT
CDR3aa: CASSQAGGNTEAFF
abundance: .
v_gene: TRBV19
d_gene: TRBD1
j_gene: TRBJ1-1

CDR3nt: TGTGCCAGCAGCTTGGCCACAGGGGGGGCAGAGACCCAGTACTTC
CDR3aa: CASSLATGGAETQYF
abundance: .
v_gene: TRBV7-8
d_gene: .
j_gene: TRBJ2-5

CDR3nt: TGTGCCAGCACCGCATGGGGGGGGCAAAATGAAAAACTGTTTTTT
CDR3aa: CASTAWGGQNEKLFF
abundance: .
v_gene: TRBV6-5
d_gene: .
j_gene: TRBJ1-4

CDR3nt: TGTGCCAGCTCACCACCGAGGGACACCTACGAGCAGTACTTC
CDR3aa: CASSPPRDTYEQYF
abundance: .
v_gene: TRBV18
d_gene: .
j_gene: TRBJ2-7

CDR3nt: TGCAGCGTTGATGGCAGGGGTGGAGGCTACACCTTC
CDR3aa: CSVDGRGGGYTF
abundance: .
v_gene: TRBV29-1
d_gene: .
j_gene: TRBJ1-2

CDR3nt: TGTGCCAGCAGCTTGGGACAGGGGGCATGGTACGAGCAGTACTTC
CDR3aa: CASSLGQGAWYEQYF
abundance: .
v_gene: TRBV5-4
d_gene: TRBD1
j_gene: TRBJ2-7

CDR3nt: TGTGCCAGCAGCTTAGACGGGGGGAGGCCTAGCAATCAGCCCCAGCATTTT
CDR3aa: CASSLDGGRPSNQPQHF
abundance: .
v_gene: TRBV11-2
d_gene: .
j_gene: TRBJ1-5

CDR3nt: TGTGCCAGCTCACCAGGGAGGAGCTCTGGAAACACCATATATTTT
CDR3aa: CASSPGRSSGNTIYF
abundance: .
v_gene: TRBV18
d_gene: .
j_gene: TRBJ1-3

CDR3nt: TGCAGCGTTGAACGTAGGGGAAGCAATGAAAAACTGTTTTTT
CDR3aa: CSVERRGSNEKLFF
abundance: .
v_gene: TRBV29-1
d_gene: .
j_gene: TRBJ1-4

CDR3nt: TGCGCCAGCAGCCGGCTCATGGACAGGGGAGTATACGAGCAGTACTTC
CDR3aa: CASSRLMDRGVYEQYF
abundance: .
v_gene: TRBV4-1
d_gene: TRBD1
j_gene: TRBJ2-7

CDR3nt: TGTGCCAGCACCGGGACTAGCGGGCCTAATGAGCAGTTCTTC
CDR3aa: CASTGTSGPNEQFF
abundance: many
v_gene: TRBV2
d_gene: TRBD2
j_gene: TRBJ2-1

CDR3nt: TGTGCCAGCAGCCAACAGGGGGAAGGGAAAGAGACCCAGTACTTC
CDR3aa: CASSQQGEGKETQYF
abundance: .
v_gene: TRBV11-3
d_gene: TRBD1
j_gene: TRBJ2-5

CDR3nt: TGTGCCAGTAGTCGACTAGCGGGGGACAATGAGCAGTTCTTC
CDR3aa: CASSRLAGDNEQFF
abundance: .
v_gene: TRBV19
d_gene: TRBD2
j_gene: TRBJ2-1